This TCR beta chain was found in a study of response to subunit inactivated influenza vaccine. MiXCR was run by TCRdb on the RT-PCR reads, yielding one entry per CDR3 protein. The sample consists of around 710,000 distinct CDR3 sequences, 14% of them appearing once. Remarks on this clonotype: The antigen is unknown.

Per the germline V gene, CDR1 is LNHNV and CDR2 is YYDKDF (reference sequence). The germline V and J ends were trimmed by 3 bases and 7 bases, with 7 bases remaining between them. The CDR3 extends over 12 amino acids. Study-wide points: It was suggested by the authors that few new T cells are recruited by each seasonal influenza vaccination.

This sequence was found in a man aged 50 or older who received an inactivated influenza vaccine. The rearrangement links TRBV15 to TRBJ2-1, with unresolved D. The sequencing here drew on PBMCs from blood, taken 14 days before vaccination. CDR3 protein: CATSSVGNEQFF. CDR3 bases: TGTGCCACCAGCAGCGTTGGGAATGAGCAGTTCTTC. The full variable domain, rest sourced from reference TRBV15 and TRBJ2-1, is DAMVIQNPRYQVTQFGKPVTLSCSQTLNHNVMYWYQQKSSQAPKLLFHYYDKDFNNEADTPDNFQSRRPNTSFCFLDIRSPGLGDTAMYLCATSSVGNEQFFGPGTRLTVL.